This T cell receptor (beta chain) was captured by sequencing in a study of a mutant IDH1 vaccine in newly diagnosed glioma. On the study more broadly: Treated patients, averaging roughly 40 years, were 62.5% male and approximately 38% female.

The time point was: baseline, week 1 (first vaccination visit). Specified treatment: pre-vaccination baseline after standard-of-care therapy. V lost 8 bases and J 10 bases, leaving 21 bases between the germline ends. Germline V lookup: CDR1 MNHEY, CDR2 SVGAGI. CDR3 length: 14 residues. Sequencing was performed with immunoSEQ multiplex PCR; in TCRdb, only in-frame clones are kept and a portion is missing. The table records more than 80,000 clones, 83% of them present only once. The gene calls are TRBV6-5 and TRBJ2-1; D assignment may be TRBD1 or TRBD2 (7 bases each). The TCR was taken from a woman aged 45-65 years with glioma. The sequences come from PBMCs, collected from a glioma patient treated with radiotherapy, temozolomide or both. The CDR3 loop is CASQGRRGREEQFF. The DNA of the CDR3 is TGTGCCAGCCAAGGGAGGAGGGGGCGGGAGGAGCAGTTCTTC.